The 10 T cell receptor beta chains listed next were all sequenced from one sample in a study of blood T cells in healthy people across ages. Using a J-beta primer mix together with a sample-barcoded 5' primer, a second PCR was run for roughly 7 to 11 cycles. From the 5' RACE reads, TCRdb called clonotypes with MiXCR, one entry per CDR3 protein. Of under 1,000,000 distinct CDR3 sequences in the sample, about 45% were seen once. The sequencing sample was made of blood. These receptors were collected from a man at least 80 years old in good health.

This sequence joins TRBV5-5 and TRBJ2-5, with D possibly matching TRBD2 (6 bases). V shed 0 bases and J shed 7 bases, with 16 bases lying between them. The CDR3 spans 15 residues. From germline, CDR1 is SGHKS and CDR2 YYEKEE (reference sequence). The CDR3 sequence is CASSLGVSLGGTQYF. CDR3 nucleotides: TGTGCCAGCAGCTTGGGGGTCAGCCTGGGAGGGACCCAGTACTTC.

This chain connects TRBV7-2 to TRBJ2-4; unclear D gene. The CDR3 consists of 13 residues. Trimming stripped 5 bases from V and 7 bases from J, with 12 bases between. Germline V gene data show CDR1 as SGHTA and CDR2 as FQGNSA. The CDR3 is CASSQSESNIQYF. The CDR3 DNA reads TGTGCCAGCAGCCAGAGCGAGAGTAACATTCAGTACTTC.

Many counts were recorded for this clonotype. The chain employs TRBV20-1 and TRBJ2-3; no clear D. In germline, CDR1 is DFQATT, CDR2 SNEGSKA (reference sequence). Trimming left V 5 bases short and J 0 bases short, with 12 bases between. The CDR3 loop spans 14 amino acids. CDR3 DNA: TGCAGTGCTGGCTATGACGGTAGCACAGATACGCAGTATTTT. Its protein is CSAGYDGSTDTQYF.

Note on this clonotype: Its ends do not fully match the called genes, so a read error is possible. V usage is TRBV13 and J usage is TRBJ2-5, with D uncertain. CDR1 PRHDT and CDR2 FYEKMQ come from the germline V gene (reference sequence). CDR3 length equals 13 residues. CDR3 in amino acids: CASSVGNRETQYF. CDR3 DNA: TGTGCCAGCAGCGTAGGCAACCGAGAGACCCAGTACTTC.

This clonotype was seen once. V gene TRBV5-1 combines with J gene TRBJ1-5; no definite D call. The germline gives CDR1 SGHRS, CDR2 YFSETQ. The CDR3 length is 16 residues. Deletions cut 4 bases from V and 0 bases from J, with 14 bases between. The CDR3 coding sequence is TGCGCCAGCAGCACTGGACCTGGAGGTAGCAATCAGCCCCAGCATTTT. It specifies CASSTGPGGSNQPQHF.

J is TRBJ2-5 and V is TRBV7-9; D assignment may be TRBD1 or TRBD2 (6 bases each). This CDR3 contains 14 residues. Trimming left V 3 bases short and J 7 bases short, with 15 bases between. CDR1 is SEHNR, CDR2 FQNEAQ, per germline (reference sequence). The CDR3 region has the DNA TGTGCCAGCAGCTTCGGGGGCCCGGATGGGACCCAGTACTTC. Protein: CASSFGGPDGTQYF.

This rearrangement joins TRBV24-1 to TRBJ2-6, with a weak D call TRBD1 (7 bases). V lost 12 bases to trimming and J lost 0 bases, with 17 bases between them. The CDR3 length is 16 residues. Per germline, CDR1 KGHDR and CDR2 SFDVKD. The CDR3 DNA reads TGTGCCGCGCAGGGGGGCCCGTTCTCTGGGGCCAACGTCCTGACTTTC. Translation: CAAQGGPFSGANVLTF.

The chain has TRBV28 and TRBJ1-5, with a weak D call TRBD1 (6 bases). V was trimmed by 7 bases and J by 5 bases, leaving 21 bases between them. There are 16 residues in the CDR3. The germline V gene has CDR1 MDHEN and CDR2 SYDVKM. The CDR3 DNA is TGTGCCAGCACCCTGGGGGGGGCAACTACTTATCAGCCCCAGCATTTT. Residues: CASTLGGATTYQPQHF.

J is TRBJ2-7 and V is TRBV20-1; 7 bases line up with TRBD1. There are 13 residues in the CDR3. V trimming: 5 bases; J trimming: 4 bases; junction bases outside the gene matches: 8. Per the germline V gene, CDR1 is DFQATT and CDR2 is SNEGSKA (reference sequence). CDR3 region: CSAFRDSVYEQYF. In DNA form, the CDR3 reads TGCAGTGCTTTCCGGGACAGTGTTTACGAGCAGTACTTC.

V and J are TRBV20-1 and TRBJ2-1; D is undetermined. CDR3 length equals 14 residues. V gave up 3 bases and J gave up 5 bases, with 14 bases separating them. CDR1 DFQATT and CDR2 SNEGSKA come from the germline V gene (reference sequence). CDR3 sequence: CSASWANYNNEQFF. The CDR3, as DNA: TGCAGTGCTAGTTGGGCGAATTACAACAATGAGCAGTTCTTC.